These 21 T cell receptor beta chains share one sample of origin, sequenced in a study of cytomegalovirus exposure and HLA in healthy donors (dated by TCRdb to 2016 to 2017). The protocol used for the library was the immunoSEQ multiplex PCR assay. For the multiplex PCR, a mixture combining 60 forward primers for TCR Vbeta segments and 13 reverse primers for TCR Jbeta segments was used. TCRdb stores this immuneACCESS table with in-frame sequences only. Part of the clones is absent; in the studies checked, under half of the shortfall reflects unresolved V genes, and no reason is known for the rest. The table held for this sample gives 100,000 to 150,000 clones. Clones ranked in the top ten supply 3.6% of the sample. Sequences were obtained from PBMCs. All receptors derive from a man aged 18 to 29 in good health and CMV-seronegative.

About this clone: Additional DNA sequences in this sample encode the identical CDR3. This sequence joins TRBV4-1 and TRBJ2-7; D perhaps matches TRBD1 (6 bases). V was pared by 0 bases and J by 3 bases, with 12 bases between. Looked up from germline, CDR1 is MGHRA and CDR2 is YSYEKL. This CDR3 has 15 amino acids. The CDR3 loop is CASSQDWGHGYEQYF. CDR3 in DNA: TGCGCCAGCAGCCAAGATTGGGGACACGGCTACGAGCAGTACTTC.

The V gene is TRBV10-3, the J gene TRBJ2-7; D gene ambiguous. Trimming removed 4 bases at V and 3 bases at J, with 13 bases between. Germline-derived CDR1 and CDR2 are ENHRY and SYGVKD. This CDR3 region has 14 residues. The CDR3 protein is CAISAPTERYEQYF. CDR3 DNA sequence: TGTGCCATCAGTGCCCCGACGGAGCGCTACGAGCAGTACTTC.

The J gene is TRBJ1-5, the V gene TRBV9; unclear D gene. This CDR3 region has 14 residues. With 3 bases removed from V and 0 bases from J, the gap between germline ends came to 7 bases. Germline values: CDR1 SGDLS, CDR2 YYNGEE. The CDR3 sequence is CASSGGDSNQPQHF. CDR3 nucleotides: TGTGCCAGCAGCGGCGGAGATAGCAATCAGCCCCAGCATTTT.

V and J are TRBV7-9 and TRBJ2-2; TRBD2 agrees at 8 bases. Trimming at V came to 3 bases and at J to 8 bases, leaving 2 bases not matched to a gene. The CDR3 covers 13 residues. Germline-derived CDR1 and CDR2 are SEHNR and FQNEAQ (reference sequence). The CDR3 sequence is CASSFERGGELFF. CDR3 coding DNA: TGTGCCAGCAGCTTCGAGCGGGGGGGGGAGCTGTTTTTT.

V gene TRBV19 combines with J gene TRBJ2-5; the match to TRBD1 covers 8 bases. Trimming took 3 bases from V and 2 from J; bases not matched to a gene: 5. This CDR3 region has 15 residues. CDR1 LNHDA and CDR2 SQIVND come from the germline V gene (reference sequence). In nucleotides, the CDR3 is TGTGCCAGTAGTATCCCAGGACAGGGTCAAGAGACCCAGTACTTC. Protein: CASSIPGQGQETQYF.

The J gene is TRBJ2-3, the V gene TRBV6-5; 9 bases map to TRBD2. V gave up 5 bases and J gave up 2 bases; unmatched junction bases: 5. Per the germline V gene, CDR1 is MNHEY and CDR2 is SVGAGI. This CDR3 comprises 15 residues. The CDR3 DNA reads TGTGCCAGCAGTCCCGGGACTAGCCTCACAGATACGCAGTATTTT. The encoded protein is CASSPGTSLTDTQYF.

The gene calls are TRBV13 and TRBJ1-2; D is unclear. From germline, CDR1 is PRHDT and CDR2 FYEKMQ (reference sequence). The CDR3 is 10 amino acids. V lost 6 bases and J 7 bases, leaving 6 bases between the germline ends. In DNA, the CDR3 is TGTGCCAGCAGTTTCGGTGGCTACACCTTC. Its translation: CASSFGGYTF.

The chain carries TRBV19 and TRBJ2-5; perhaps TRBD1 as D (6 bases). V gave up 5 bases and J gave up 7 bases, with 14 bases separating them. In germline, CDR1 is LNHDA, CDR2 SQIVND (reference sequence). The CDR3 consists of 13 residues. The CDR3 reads CASSVTGLGTQYF. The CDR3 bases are TGTGCCAGTAGTGTCACAGGGTTGGGGACCCAGTACTTC.

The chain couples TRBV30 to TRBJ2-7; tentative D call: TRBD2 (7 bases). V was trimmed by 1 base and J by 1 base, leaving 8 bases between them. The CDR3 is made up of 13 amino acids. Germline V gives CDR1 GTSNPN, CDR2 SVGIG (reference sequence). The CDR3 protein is CAWSEGGSYEQYF. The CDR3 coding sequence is TGTGCCTGGAGTGAGGGGGGGTCCTACGAGCAGTACTTC.

CDR3 in amino acids: CASSHRGGGSGNTIYF. The CDR3 coding sequence is TGTGCCAGCAGCCACCGGGGCGGAGGGTCTGGAAACACCATATATTTT. The V call is TRBV14, the J call TRBJ1-3, with D perhaps matching TRBD1 (5 bases). Germline V gene lookup returns CDR1 SGHDN and CDR2 FVKESK. Trimming took 3 bases from V and 1 from J, leaving 13 bases between them. The CDR3 covers 16 residues.

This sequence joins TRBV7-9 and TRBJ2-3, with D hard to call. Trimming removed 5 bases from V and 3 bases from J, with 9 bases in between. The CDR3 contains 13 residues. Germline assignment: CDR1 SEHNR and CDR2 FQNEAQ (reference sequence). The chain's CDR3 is CASSIPVTDTQYF. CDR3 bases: TGTGCCAGCAGCATCCCCGTAACAGATACGCAGTATTTT.

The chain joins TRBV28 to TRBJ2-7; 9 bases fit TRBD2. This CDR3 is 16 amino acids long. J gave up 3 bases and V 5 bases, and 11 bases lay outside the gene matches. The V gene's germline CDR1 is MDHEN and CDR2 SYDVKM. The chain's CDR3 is CASSLGPGRGGYEQYF. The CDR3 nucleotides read TGTGCCAGCAGTCTGGGCCCGGGGCGGGGGGGCTACGAGCAGTACTTC.

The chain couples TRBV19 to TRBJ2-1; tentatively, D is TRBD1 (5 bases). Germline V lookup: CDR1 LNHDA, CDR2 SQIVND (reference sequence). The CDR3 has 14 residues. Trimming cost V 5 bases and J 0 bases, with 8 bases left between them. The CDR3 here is CASSYDSSYNEQFF. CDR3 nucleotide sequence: TGTGCCAGTAGTTATGACAGCTCCTACAATGAGCAGTTCTTC.

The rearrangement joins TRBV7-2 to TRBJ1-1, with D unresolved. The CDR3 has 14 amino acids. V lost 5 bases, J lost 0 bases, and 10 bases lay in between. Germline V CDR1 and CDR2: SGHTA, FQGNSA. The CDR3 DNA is TGTGCCAGCAGCGCCGGACTGCTGAACACTGAAGCTTTCTTT. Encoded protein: CASSAGLLNTEAFF. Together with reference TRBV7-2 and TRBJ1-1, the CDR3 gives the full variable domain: GAGVSQSPSNKVTEKGKDVELRCDPISGHTALYWYRQSLGQGLEFLIYFQGNSAPDKSGLPSDRFSAERTGGSVSTLTIQRTQQEDSAVYLCASSAGLLNTEAFFGQGTRLTVV.

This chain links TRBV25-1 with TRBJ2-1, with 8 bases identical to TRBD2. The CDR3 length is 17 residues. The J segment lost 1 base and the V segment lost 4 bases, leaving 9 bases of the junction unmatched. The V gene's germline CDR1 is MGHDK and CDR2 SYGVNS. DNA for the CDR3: TGTGCCAGCAGTGCCCCCCCTAGCGGGCTTTCCTACAATGAGCAGTTCTTC. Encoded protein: CASSAPPSGLSYNEQFF.

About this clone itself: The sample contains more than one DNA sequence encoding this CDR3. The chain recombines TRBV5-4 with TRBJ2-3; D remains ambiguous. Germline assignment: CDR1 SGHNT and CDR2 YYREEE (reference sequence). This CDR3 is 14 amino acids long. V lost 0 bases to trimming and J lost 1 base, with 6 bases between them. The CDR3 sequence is CASSLGGRTDTQYF. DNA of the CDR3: TGTGCCAGCAGCTTGGGTGGGCGCACAGATACGCAGTATTTT. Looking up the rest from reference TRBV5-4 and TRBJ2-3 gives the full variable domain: ETGVTQSPTHLIKTRGQQVTLRCSSQSGHNTVSWYQQALGQGPQFIFQYYREEENGRGNFPPRFSGLQFPNYSSELNVNALELDDSALYLCASSLGGRTDTQYFGPGTRLTVL.

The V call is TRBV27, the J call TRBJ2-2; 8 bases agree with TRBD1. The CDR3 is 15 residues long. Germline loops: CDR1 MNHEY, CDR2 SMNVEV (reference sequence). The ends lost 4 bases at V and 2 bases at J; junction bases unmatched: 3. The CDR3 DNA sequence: TGTGCCAGCAGTTGGGGACAGGTCAACACCGGGGAGCTGTTTTTT. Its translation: CASSWGQVNTGELFF.

CDR3 sequence: CASSPAVNTEAFF. The CDR3 DNA is TGTGCCAGCTCACCCGCGGTGAACACTGAAGCTTTCTTT. V and J are TRBV18 and TRBJ1-1; the D is unclear. The CDR3 length is 13 residues. CDR1 and CDR2 (germline): KGHSH, LQKENI. The ends were cut back, 3 bases at V and 0 bases at J, with 5 bases in the middle. Looking up the rest from reference TRBV18 and TRBJ1-1 gives the full variable domain: NAGVMQNPRHLVRRRGQEARLRCSPMKGHSHVYWYRQLPEEGLKFMVYLQKENIIDESGMPKERFSAEFPKEGPSILRIQQVVRGDSAAYFCASSPAVNTEAFFGQGTRLTVV.

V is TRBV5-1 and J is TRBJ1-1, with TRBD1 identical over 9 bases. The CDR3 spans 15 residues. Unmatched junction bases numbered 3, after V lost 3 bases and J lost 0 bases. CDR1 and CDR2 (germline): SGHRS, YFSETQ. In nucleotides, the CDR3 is TGCGCCAGCAGCTCATGGACAGGGGTGAACACTGAAGCTTTCTTT. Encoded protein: CASSSWTGVNTEAFF.

CDR3 region: CASSVSRHHYLQGKFQETQYF. The DNA of the CDR3 is TGTGCCAGCAGCGTTTCCCGACACCACTATTTACAGGGTAAGTTCCAAGAGACCCAGTACTTC. This sequence joins TRBV9 and TRBJ2-5; a possible D gene is TRBD1 (6 bases). Germline loops: CDR1 SGDLS, CDR2 YYNGEE. Trimming left V 2 bases short and J 1 base short, with 30 bases between. The CDR3 runs to 21 residues. The complete variable domain, with remaining parts taken from reference TRBV9 and TRBJ2-5, reads DSGVTQTPKHLITATGQRVTLRCSPRSGDLSVYWYQQSLDQGLQFLIQYYNGEERAKGNILERFSAQQFPDLHSELNLSSLELGDSALYFCASSVSRHHYLQGKFQETQYFGPGTRLLVL.

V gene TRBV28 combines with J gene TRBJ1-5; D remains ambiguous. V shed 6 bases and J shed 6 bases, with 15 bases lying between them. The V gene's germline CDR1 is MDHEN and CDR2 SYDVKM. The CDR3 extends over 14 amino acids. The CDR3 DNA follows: TGTGCCAGCAGCTCACACCCGTCCAGTCAGCCCCAGCATTTT. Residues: CASSSHPSSQPQHF.